This TCR beta chain was profiled in a study of T cell responses to AZD1222 COVID-19 vaccine. TCRdb keeps only in-frame clones here, not all; method: immunoSEQ multiplex PCR. The profile covers 80,000 to 95,000 clones, with 90% appearing a single time and less than 6% taken by the ten largest. This CDR3 has 13 residues. CDR1 and CDR2 from the germline V gene are SEHNR and FQNEAQ (reference sequence). The germline V and J ends were trimmed by 5 bases and 1 base, with 9 bases remaining between them. This specimen was peripheral blood, taken 28 days after the second AZD1222 dose. The TCR comes from an adult who received the AZD1222 COVID-19 vaccine. V gene TRBV7-9 combines with J gene TRBJ2-7; D unresolved. The CDR3 loop reads CASSPGRSYEQYF. For the CDR3, the DNA is TGTGCCAGCAGCCCCGGACGGTCCTACGAGCAGTACTTC.